One and the same sample provided the 29 T cell receptor beta chains below, sequenced in a study of CD8+CD57+ T cells in acquired aplastic anemia. Profiling of TCR beta VDJ combinations and CDR3 sequences used genomic DNA as template. TCRdb called the reads again in MiXCR, with one record for every CDR3 protein. The profile shows 200,000 or so distinct CDR3 sequences, less than 65% of them singletons. Sequencing input: sorted CD4+, CD8+, or CD8+CD57+ T cells (not recorded which) from PBMCs. These TCRs come from a human donor with severe aplastic anemia or a healthy control (not recorded which).

In the case of this clonotype: The junction departs from germline at one end; a sequencing error may be responsible. The chain's CDR3 is CASSLGQGANYGYTF. The CDR3, as DNA: TGCGCCAGCAGCTTGGGACAGGGGGCTAACTATGGCTACACCTTC. V usage is TRBV7-2 and J usage is TRBJ1-2, with 11 positions matching TRBD1. The CDR3 spans 15 residues. CDR1 and CDR2 from the germline V gene are SGHTA and FQGNSA.

This clonotype appeared a few times. The chain employs TRBV20-1 and TRBJ1-4; unclear D gene. The CDR3 has 12 amino acids. Germline CDR1 reads DFQATT; CDR2 reads SNEGSKA (reference sequence). V dropped 4 bases and J dropped 7 bases, with 10 bases sitting between them. The CDR3 here is CSAKHTLEKLFF. Written as DNA, the CDR3 is TGCAGTGCTAAACACACCCTTGAAAAACTGTTTTTT.

This clonotype appeared a few times. V is TRBV6-1 and J is TRBJ2-7, with D possibly being TRBD2 (5 bases). The CDR3 extends over 15 amino acids. The V and J ends lost 3 bases and 0 bases respectively, with 12 bases between them. Germline V gives CDR1 MNHNS, CDR2 SASEGT. CDR3 protein: CASSDQRSGSYEQYF. CDR3 DNA: TGTGCCAGCAGTGACCAACGGAGCGGCTCCTACGAGCAGTACTTC.

This clonotype was observed many times. The chain uses TRBV7-6 and TRBJ2-1; perhaps TRBD1 as D (5 bases). Germline V gene data show CDR1 as SGHVS and CDR2 as FNYEAQ. The V gene lost 3 bases and the J gene lost 1 base, with 10 bases spanning the gap. This CDR3 spans 15 amino acids. CDR3 coding DNA: TGTGCCAGCAGCTTTCCTCAGGGTTCCTACAATGAGCAGTTCTTC. Encoded protein: CASSFPQGSYNEQFF.

This clonotype showed up just a few times. This chain uses TRBV20-1 with TRBJ2-1; 7 bases agree with TRBD1. Germline V gene lookup returns CDR1 DFQATT and CDR2 SNEGSKA (reference sequence). The J segment lost 3 bases and the V segment lost 4 bases, leaving 9 bases of the junction unmatched. This CDR3 contains 15 residues. The CDR3 DNA is TGCAGTGCTAAGGTCCGGGACAGCCACTACAATGAGCAGTTCTTC. It yields the protein CSAKVRDSHYNEQFF.

This clonotype has just a few counts. Here the CDR3 DNA reads TGTGCCAGCAGTTCCTTTCAGGGGAACTATGGCTACACCTTC. It codes for CASSSFQGNYGYTF. The J gene is TRBJ1-2, the V gene TRBV27, with D tentatively TRBD1 (6 bases). Germline lookup yields CDR1 MNHEY and CDR2 SMNVEV (reference sequence). This CDR3 spans 14 amino acids. Trimming removed 4 bases from V and 2 bases from J, with 11 bases in between.

This clonotype was counted a few times. The chain couples TRBV30 to TRBJ2-5; 8 positions match TRBD2. Unmatched junction bases numbered 4, after V lost 2 bases and J lost 2 bases. Germline loops: CDR1 GTSNPN, CDR2 SVGIG (reference sequence). The CDR3 is made up of 14 amino acids. CDR3 region: CAWSLSGGQETQYF. CDR3 nucleotide sequence: TGTGCCTGGAGTCTCTCGGGGGGGCAAGAGACCCAGTACTTC.

This clonotype showed up just once. The genes are TRBV20-1 and TRBJ2-1; TRBD2 agrees at 11 bases. Germline V gene lookup returns CDR1 DFQATT and CDR2 SNEGSKA (reference sequence). The CDR3 totals 15 residues. V was pared by 4 bases and J by 2 bases, with 4 bases of the junction left unmatched. CDR3 sequence reads: CSAKTGLAAYNEQFF. CDR3 in DNA: TGCAGTGCTAAGACGGGACTAGCGGCCTACAATGAGCAGTTCTTC.

The chain employs TRBV7-8 and TRBJ2-5, with no clear D. Germline V gives CDR1 SGHVS, CDR2 FQNEAQ. Trimming left V 1 base short and J 5 bases short, with 11 bases between. The CDR3 sequence is 14 residues long. The CDR3 nucleotides read TGTGCCAGCAGCTTAGTGGCTGCTAAGGAGACCCAGTACTTC. Translated, it gives CASSLVAAKETQYF.

V usage is TRBV6-2 or TRBV6-3 and J usage is TRBJ1-2; tentative D call: TRBD1 (6 bases). The V gene lost 0 bases and the J gene lost 4 bases, with 15 bases spanning the gap. There are 16 residues in the CDR3. CDR1 MNHEY and CDR2 SVGEGT come from the germline V gene. The CDR3 region is CASSYSRGGSRYGYTF. CDR3 in DNA: TGTGCCAGCAGTTACTCGAGGGGGGGAAGTCGCTATGGCTACACCTTC.

This chain links TRBV9 with TRBJ2-3, with TRBD2 matching over 10 bases. Trimming removed 4 bases from V and 4 bases from J; junction bases left unmatched: 9. The CDR3 has 16 residues. Germline loops: CDR1 SGDLS, CDR2 YYNGEE. CDR3 sequence: CASSRGGAGGPDTQYF. In nucleotides, the CDR3 is TGTGCCAGCAGCCGTGGAGGAGCGGGAGGGCCAGATACGCAGTATTTT.

This clonotype was counted many times. V and J are TRBV12-3 or TRBV12-4 and TRBJ2-7, with 8 bases matching TRBD2. The CDR3 covers 13 residues. The V gene end was trimmed by 6 bases and the J gene end by 6 bases; junction bases not matched to a gene: 7. The CDR3 is CASSSYREGEQYF. CDR3 nucleotide sequence: TGTGCCAGCAGCTCATACCGGGAGGGCGAGCAGTACTTC.

This clonotype came up many times. This chain joins TRBV6-5 and TRBJ2-6, with D perhaps TRBD2 (6 bases). The CDR3 loop spans 18 amino acids. Germline V lookup: CDR1 MNHEY, CDR2 SVGAGI. The V gene lost 5 bases and the J gene lost 2 bases, with 19 bases spanning the gap. The CDR3 sequence: CASSPRDWGFTGANVLTF. The CDR3 DNA reads as TGTGCCAGCAGTCCGCGGGATTGGGGTTTCACTGGGGCCAACGTCCTGACTTTC.

This clonotype was observed at least ten times. The chain carries TRBV5-1 and TRBJ2-3; no definite D call. Germline values: CDR1 SGHRS, CDR2 YFSETQ. The CDR3 totals 15 residues. V lost 3 bases and J 0 bases, leaving 11 bases between the germline ends. For the CDR3, the DNA is TGCGCCAGCAGCTACGACGGCCTGAGCACAGATACGCAGTATTTT. This codes for CASSYDGLSTDTQYF.

This clonotype came up many times. The V call is TRBV5-6, the J call TRBJ2-5; D not resolved. The CDR3 totals 17 residues. Germline CDR1 SGHDT, CDR2 YYEEEE. The V end lost 3 bases, the J end lost 2 bases, and 20 bases lay between the germline ends. The CDR3: CASSYQDPTVEQETQYF. The CDR3 DNA reads TGTGCCAGCAGCTACCAAGATCCGACGGTTGAACAAGAGACCCAGTACTTC.

There are a few counts of this clonotype. The chain links TRBV5-1 to TRBJ2-7, with 11 bases aligning to TRBD1. The germline gives CDR1 SGHRS, CDR2 YFSETQ. The ends lost 4 bases at V and 1 base at J; junction bases unmatched: 10. The CDR3 loop spans 17 amino acids. CDR3 amino acids: CASSRGTGGMASYEQYF. In nucleotides, the CDR3 is TGCGCCAGCAGCAGGGGGACAGGGGGTATGGCGTCCTACGAGCAGTACTTC.

This clonotype was observed a few times. V usage is TRBV20-1 and J usage is TRBJ2-1; TRBD2 aligns across 10 bases. From germline, CDR1 is DFQATT and CDR2 SNEGSKA (reference sequence). The CDR3 has 13 amino acids. V shed 3 bases and J 10 bases; nucleotides not matched to a gene: 6. Here the CDR3 reads CSARLAGGQEQFF. CDR3 nucleotide sequence: TGCAGTGCTAGGTTAGCGGGAGGACAAGAGCAGTTCTTC.

This clonotype was recorded a few times. The V and J genes are TRBV6-4 and TRBJ1-3; 9 nucleotides match TRBD1. The trim removed 6 bases at V and 3 bases at J, leaving 9 bases unmatched. CDR1 is MRHNA, CDR2 SNTAGT, per germline. The CDR3 contains 16 residues. As DNA, the CDR3 is TGTGCCAGCAGCTTTACAGGGGGCGCCGGTGGAAACACCATATATTTT. Protein product: CASSFTGGAGGNTIYF.

V gene TRBV20-1 combines with J gene TRBJ2-5, with 10 positions matching TRBD2. Germline CDR1 reads DFQATT; CDR2 reads SNEGSKA (reference sequence). This CDR3 contains 14 residues. With V trimmed by 5 bases and J by 4 bases, 7 bases remained unmatched. This CDR3 reads CSAEVAGGLETQYF. The CDR3 nucleotides read TGCAGTGCTGAAGTAGCGGGAGGATTAGAGACCCAGTACTTC.

The chain carries TRBV2 and TRBJ1-2; D is possibly TRBD1 (6 bases). V was cut by 8 bases and J by 4 bases, with 14 bases left in between. From germline, CDR1 is SNHLY and CDR2 FYNNEI. The CDR3 runs 13 residues. The CDR3: CASLPDRPYGYTF. In nucleotides, the CDR3 is TGTGCCAGCCTCCCCGACAGGCCCTATGGCTACACCTTC.

The chain employs TRBV9 and TRBJ2-5, with D possibly called TRBD1 or TRBD2 (6 bases each). Germline V lookup: CDR1 SGDLS, CDR2 YYNGEE. The CDR3 is 15 amino acids. V was pared by 6 bases and J by 2 bases, with 17 bases between. The CDR3 loop reads CASTQRGDKQETQYF. The CDR3 DNA is TGTGCCAGCACCCAGAGGGGGGACAAACAAGAGACCCAGTACTTC.

This chain uses TRBV20-1 with TRBJ1-2, with 8 bases aligning to TRBD1. Germline CDR1 is DFQATT and CDR2 is SNEGSKA (reference sequence). The J segment lost 8 bases and the V segment lost 1 base, leaving 6 bases of the junction unmatched. This CDR3 contains 13 residues. CDR3 protein: CSARAGTGLGYTF. The CDR3 DNA reads TGCAGTGCTAGAGCCGGGACAGGACTCGGCTACACCTTC.

This clonotype was observed many times. A much larger clone differs from this one at a single base, so this may be a read error. The chain recombines TRBV7-9 with TRBJ2-7, with 9 bases that match TRBD1. Germline V CDR1 and CDR2: SEHNR, FQNEAQ (reference sequence). This CDR3 has 16 amino acids. Trimming cost V 2 bases and J 3 bases; bases outside gene matches: 8. The CDR3, as DNA: TGTGCCAGCAGCTTAATCGGACAGGGGAATATCTACGAGCAGTACTTC. It codes for CASSLIGQGNIYEQYF.

The J gene is TRBJ1-6, the V gene TRBV5-1; tentatively, D is TRBD1 (6 bases). Trimming took off 5 bases at V and 7 bases at J, with 10 bases between the two ends. Germline CDR1 and CDR2: SGHRS and YFSETQ. The CDR3 runs to 13 residues. The CDR3 is CASRTGTNSPLHF. CDR3 in DNA: TGCGCCAGCAGAACAGGGACCAATTCACCCCTCCACTTT. Using reference TRBV5-1 and TRBJ1-6 for the parts outside the CDR3, the full variable domain is KAGVTQTPRYLIKTRGQQVTLSCSPISGHRSVSWYQQTPGQGLQFLFEYFSETQRNKGNFPGRFSGRQFSNSRSEMNVSTLELGDSALYLCASRTGTNSPLHFGNGTRLTVT.

This sequence joins TRBV29-1 and TRBJ1-2; D is undetermined. V lost 5 bases and J 8 bases, leaving 15 bases between the germline ends. The germline gives CDR1 SQVTM, CDR2 ANQGSEA. CDR3 length: 12 amino acids. CDR3 protein: CSVPTSSGGYTF. The DNA for the CDR3 is TGCAGCGTTCCTACGTCCAGCGGGGGCTACACCTTC. The variable domain in full, with the rest retrieved from reference TRBV29-1 and TRBJ1-2, is SAVISQKPSRDICQRGTSLTIQCQVDSQVTMMFWYRQQPGQSLTLIATANQGSEATYESGFVIDKFPISRPNLTFSTLTVSNMSPEDSSIYLCSVPTSSGGYTFGSGTRLTVV.

V and J are TRBV12-3 or TRBV12-4 and TRBJ2-7, with D tentatively TRBD2 (6 bases). The CDR3 loop spans 12 amino acids. Trimming stripped 6 bases from V and 3 bases from J, with 9 bases between. CDR3 region: CASSWDFYEQYF. CDR3 nucleotide sequence: TGTGCCAGCAGCTGGGACTTCTACGAGCAGTACTTC.

This clonotype occurred many times. The chain is built from TRBV10-3 and TRBJ2-3; D is perhaps TRBD2 (6 bases). Germline lookup yields CDR1 ENHRY and CDR2 SYGVKD. The V end was cut by 4 bases, the J end by 3 bases, with 26 bases between. This CDR3 spans 19 amino acids. For the CDR3, the DNA is TGTGCCATCAGTGCTCTGGGACTGGTAGCCGGCGTGCTGACAGATACGCAGTATTTT. It encodes CAISALGLVAGVLTDTQYF.

On this clonotype itself: This may be a read error: a much more frequent sequence differs by one nucleotide. The genes are TRBV25-1 and TRBJ2-5; tentatively, D is TRBD1 (6 bases). The CDR3 loop spans 14 amino acids. Germline V gene data show CDR1 as MGHDK and CDR2 as SYGVNS. Between the trimmed V and J ends, which lost 5 bases and 2 bases, there was a span of 12 bases. The CDR3 DNA reads TGTGCCAGCAGTTGGGACAACGATCAAGAGACCCAGTACTTC. This translates into CASSWDNDQETQYF.

This clonotype was seen at least ten times. The chain employs TRBV27 and TRBJ2-2; D is uncertain. The germline gives CDR1 MNHEY, CDR2 SMNVEV (reference sequence). Deletions cut 5 bases from V and 2 bases from J, with 6 bases between. The CDR3 has 13 amino acids. The CDR3 DNA reads TGTGCCAGCAGTAACCATAACACCGGGGAGCTGTTTTTT. Amino acids: CASSNHNTGELFF.